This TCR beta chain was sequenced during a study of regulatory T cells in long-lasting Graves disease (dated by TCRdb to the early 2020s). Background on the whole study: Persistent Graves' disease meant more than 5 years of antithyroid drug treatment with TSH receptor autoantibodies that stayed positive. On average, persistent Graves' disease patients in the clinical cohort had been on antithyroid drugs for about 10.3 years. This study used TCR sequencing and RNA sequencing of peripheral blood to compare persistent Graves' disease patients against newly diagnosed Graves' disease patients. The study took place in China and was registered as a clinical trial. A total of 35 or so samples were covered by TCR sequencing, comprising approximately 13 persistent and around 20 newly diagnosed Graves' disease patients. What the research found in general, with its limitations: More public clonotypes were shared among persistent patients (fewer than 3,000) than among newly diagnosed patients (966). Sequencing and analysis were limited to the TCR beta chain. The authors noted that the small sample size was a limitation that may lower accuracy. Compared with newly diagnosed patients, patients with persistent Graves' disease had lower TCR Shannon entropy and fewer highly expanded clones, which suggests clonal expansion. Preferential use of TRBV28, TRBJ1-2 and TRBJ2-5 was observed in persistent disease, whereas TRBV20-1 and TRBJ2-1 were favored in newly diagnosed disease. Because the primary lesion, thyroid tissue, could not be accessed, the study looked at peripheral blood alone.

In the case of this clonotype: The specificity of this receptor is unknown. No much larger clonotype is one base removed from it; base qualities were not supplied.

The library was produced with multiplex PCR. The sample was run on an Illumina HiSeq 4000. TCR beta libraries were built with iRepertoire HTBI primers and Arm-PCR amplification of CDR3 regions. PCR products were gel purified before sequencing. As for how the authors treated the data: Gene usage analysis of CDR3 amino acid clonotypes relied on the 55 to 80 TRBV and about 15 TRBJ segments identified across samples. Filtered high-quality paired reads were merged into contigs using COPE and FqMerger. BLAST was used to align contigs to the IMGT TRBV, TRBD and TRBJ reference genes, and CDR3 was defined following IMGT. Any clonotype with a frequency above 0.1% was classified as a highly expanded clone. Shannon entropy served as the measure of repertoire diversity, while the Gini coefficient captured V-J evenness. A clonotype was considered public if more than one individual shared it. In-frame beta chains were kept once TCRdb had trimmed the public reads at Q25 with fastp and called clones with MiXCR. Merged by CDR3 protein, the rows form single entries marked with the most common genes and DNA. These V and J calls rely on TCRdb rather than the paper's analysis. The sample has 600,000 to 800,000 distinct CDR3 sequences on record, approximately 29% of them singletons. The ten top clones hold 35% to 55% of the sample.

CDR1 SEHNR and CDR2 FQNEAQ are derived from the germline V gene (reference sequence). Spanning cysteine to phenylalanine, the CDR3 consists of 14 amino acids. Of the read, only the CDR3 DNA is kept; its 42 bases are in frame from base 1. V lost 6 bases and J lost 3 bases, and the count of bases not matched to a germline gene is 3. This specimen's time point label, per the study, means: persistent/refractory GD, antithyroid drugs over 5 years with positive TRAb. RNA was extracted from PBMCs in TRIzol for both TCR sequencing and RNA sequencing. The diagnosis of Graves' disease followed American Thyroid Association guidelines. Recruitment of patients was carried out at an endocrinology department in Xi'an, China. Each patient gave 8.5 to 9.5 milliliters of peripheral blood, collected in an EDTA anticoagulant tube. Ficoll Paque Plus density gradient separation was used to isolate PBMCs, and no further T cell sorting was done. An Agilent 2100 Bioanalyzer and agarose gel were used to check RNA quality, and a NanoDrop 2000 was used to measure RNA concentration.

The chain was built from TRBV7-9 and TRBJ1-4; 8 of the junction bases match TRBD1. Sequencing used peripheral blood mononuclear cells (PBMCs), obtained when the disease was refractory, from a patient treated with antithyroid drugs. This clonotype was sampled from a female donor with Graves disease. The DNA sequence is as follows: TGTGCCAGCAGACGGACAGGGTCTAATGAAAAACTGTTTTTT. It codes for CASRRTGSNEKLFF.